These 5 T cell receptor beta chains were all obtained from the same sample, sequenced in a study of shared clonotypes between healthy human individuals. Naive CD8 cells were CD45RO-negative, positively selected for CCR7, excluding terminally differentiated effector memory CD45RA+ cells. Some clones are missing from TCRdb's copy, which holds only in-frame ones; the method was immunoSEQ multiplex PCR. The sample lists around 2,000,000 clones, approximately 95% occurring once. Sequencing used naive CD8+ T cells sorted from blood. Source of these receptors: a man aged 18 to 30 in good health.

The chain uses TRBV4-1 and TRBJ1-1; D is ambiguous. From germline, CDR1 is MGHRA and CDR2 YSYEKL. The CDR3 consists of 15 residues. Trimming pared 4 bases from V and 1 base from J, leaving 13 bases between. The DNA of the CDR3 is TGCGCCAGCAGCCCCTACACCGAGGAGAACACTGAAGCTTTCTTT. The encoded protein is CASSPYTEENTEAFF.

The chain uses TRBV27 and TRBJ2-1; 7 nucleotides match TRBD2. The germline V gene encodes CDR1 MNHEY and CDR2 SMNVEV (reference sequence). The CDR3 spans 16 residues. The ends lost 5 bases at V and 4 bases at J; junction bases unmatched: 11. The CDR3 region is CASSSSGPPSYNEQFF. CDR3 sequence (DNA): TGTGCCAGCAGTAGTAGCGGGCCGCCATCTTACAATGAGCAGTTCTTC.

The chain combines TRBV6-1 with TRBJ1-2; D unclear. The V and J ends lost 1 base and 11 bases respectively, with 14 bases between them. The germline gives CDR1 MNHNS, CDR2 SASEGT. The CDR3 totals 13 residues. The CDR3 sequence is CASSEGYGFPYTF. CDR3 coding DNA: TGTGCCAGCAGTGAAGGGTATGGGTTTCCTTACACCTTC.

V gene TRBV5-6 combines with J gene TRBJ2-3; 14 nucleotides align to TRBD2. Germline CDR1 and CDR2: SGHDT and YYEEEE. This CDR3 is built from 16 residues. Trimming cost V 3 bases and J 5 bases; bases outside gene matches: 5. In nucleotides, the CDR3 is TGTGCCAGCAGCTCAGGACTAGCGGGGGGCCGAGATACGCAGTATTTT. Translation: CASSSGLAGGRDTQYF.

For the CDR3, the DNA is TGCGCCAGCAGCCTCTCTGTATCCCATCTAGCGGGAGGCCCCTACAATGAGCAGTTCTTC. Its translation: CASSLSVSHLAGGPYNEQFF. This chain uses TRBV4-3 with TRBJ2-1; 11 bases fit TRBD2. J was trimmed by 2 bases and V by 4 bases; bases with no gene match: 16. Germline V gene sequence: CDR1 LGHNA, CDR2 YSLEER. The CDR3 is 20 amino acids.